What follows describes a single T cell receptor beta chain. Trimming cost V 2 bases and J 6 bases, with 13 bases left between them. The CDR3 sequence is 14 residues long. Germline-derived CDR1 and CDR2 are LGHDT and YNNKEL (reference sequence). The sample belongs to a study of T cell responses to AZD1222 COVID-19 vaccine. For the study at large: Investigators merged groups given second doses at roughly 4 or roughly 12 weeks.

The repertoire was sequenced with immunoSEQ multiplex PCR; TCRdb's copy has only in-frame clones and lacks some. The sample lists more than 70,000 clones, roughly 90% occurring once. This sequence joins TRBV3-1 (or the pseudogene TRBV3-2) and TRBJ1-1, with a weak D call TRBD1 (5 bases). This sample comprised peripheral blood, obtained on day 0 of AZD1222 vaccination. This clonotype was obtained from an adult in good health. The CDR3 is CASSQSFLGAEAFF. CDR3 nucleotides: TGTGCCAGCAGCCAATCCTTCTTGGGGGCTGAAGCTTTCTTT.